Each of the 9 T cell receptor beta chains below was sequenced from the same sample in a study of blood T cell repertoires in COVID-19. Profiled with immunoSEQ multiplex PCR; TCRdb holds only in-frame clones, not every one. The sample holds around 170,000 clones, about 86% seen once. Sequenced sample: peripheral blood. The receptors originated from a man aged 45-60 years with active or convalescent COVID-19.

This clone was detected only once. The chain employs TRBV9 and TRBJ2-1, with 7 nucleotides matching TRBD2. Germline values: CDR1 SGDLS, CDR2 YYNGEE. J lost 9 bases, V lost 1 base, and 10 bases had no gene match. The CDR3 consists of 15 residues. The CDR3 region is CASSVSSAGGSEQFF. For the CDR3, the DNA is TGTGCCAGCAGCGTATCTAGCGCCGGGGGGAGTGAGCAGTTCTTC.

The J gene is TRBJ2-1, the V gene TRBV6-6; 9 positions match TRBD1. The length of the CDR3 is 16 residues. The germline V gene has CDR1 MNHNY and CDR2 SVGAGI (reference sequence). Trimming took 7 bases from V and 2 from J; bases not matched to a gene: 9. As DNA, the CDR3 is TGTGCCAGCAATACCGGGACAGGGATGACCTACAATGAGCAGTTCTTC. Its protein is CASNTGTGMTYNEQFF.

The chain uses TRBV10-3 and TRBJ2-3; D is possibly TRBD1 (6 bases). The germline CDR1 and CDR2 sequences are ENHRY and SYGVKD. Trimming pared 7 bases from V and 0 bases from J, leaving 11 bases between. The CDR3 consists of 14 residues. The DNA of the CDR3 is TGTGCCATCACTGACAGGCAAAGCACAGATACGCAGTATTTT. This codes for CAITDRQSTDTQYF.

V and J are TRBV5-1 and TRBJ1-3; no firm D call. The V end was cut by 0 bases, the J end by 2 bases, with 9 bases between. The CDR3 spans 15 residues. CDR1 and CDR2 (germline): SGHRS, YFSETQ. The CDR3 nucleotides are TGCGCCAGCAGCTTGGGGGGAGAAGCTGGAAACACCATATATTTT. This translates into CASSLGGEAGNTIYF. Complete variable domain (other parts from reference TRBV5-1 and TRBJ1-3): KAGVTQTPRYLIKTRGQQVTLSCSPISGHRSVSWYQQTPGQGLQFLFEYFSETQRNKGNFPGRFSGRQFSNSRSEMNVSTLELGDSALYLCASSLGGEAGNTIYFGEGSWLTVV.

This clone was seen only once. The gene calls are TRBV12-3 or TRBV12-4 and TRBJ1-1; no clear D. The ends were cut back, 3 bases at V and 6 bases at J, with 5 bases in the middle. The CDR3 is 11 residues long. The CDR3 here is CASSFYSEAFF. Written as DNA, the CDR3 is TGTGCCAGCAGTTTCTACTCTGAAGCTTTCTTT.

This clone was seen just once. This sequence joins TRBV5-8 and TRBJ2-1, with 13 bases matching TRBD2. Germline trimming cut 4 bases from V and 3 bases from J; bases unmatched to any gene: 4. The CDR3 loop spans 16 amino acids. The germline CDR1 and CDR2 sequences are SGHTS and YDEGEE. The CDR3 protein is CASSTGLAGHYNEQFF. CDR3 coding DNA: TGTGCCAGCAGCACGGGACTAGCGGGACACTACAATGAGCAGTTCTTC.

This clone showed up just a few times. This chain connects TRBV5-1 to TRBJ2-1, with D unclear. CDR1 and CDR2 from the germline V gene are SGHRS and YFSETQ. This CDR3 has 16 amino acids. Trimming took off 1 base at V and 9 bases at J, with 20 bases between the two ends. The CDR3 DNA reads TGCGCCAGCAGCTTGTCCAGCGCGCTATCCCGCCTTGAGCAGTTCTTC. It codes for CASSLSSALSRLEQFF.

The rearrangement links TRBV29-1 to TRBJ2-7; D gene unclear. This CDR3 comprises 11 residues. The germline V gene has CDR1 SQVTM and CDR2 ANQGSEA. Trimming took off 4 bases at V and 6 bases at J, with 10 bases between the two ends. In DNA, the CDR3 is TGCAGCGTTGCGCTTCTCGGCGAGCAGTACTTC. This codes for CSVALLGEQYF.

V is TRBV3-1 (or the pseudogene TRBV3-2) and J is TRBJ1-2, with D maybe TRBD1 (5 bases). CDR3 length equals 17 residues. V shed 4 bases and J shed 4 bases, with 22 bases lying between them. Germline CDR1 reads LGHDT; CDR2 reads YNNKEL (reference sequence). The DNA of the CDR3 is TGTGCCAGCAGCCCCCTCGACCTCTTACAGGCAAGCTATGGCTACACCTTC. Its protein is CASSPLDLLQASYGYTF.